Below are 6 T cell receptor beta chains sequenced from a single sample in a study of blood T cell repertoires in COVID-19. Some clones are missing from TCRdb's copy, which holds only in-frame ones; the method was immunoSEQ multiplex PCR. Of about 110,000 clones detected, around 80% appear once; the ten largest clones hold about 4.1%. Sequencing used peripheral blood. The receptors here all came from a human donor in a cohort sampled during active or convalescent COVID-19.

The chain carries TRBV15 and TRBJ2-7; D might be TRBD1 (5 bases). V shed 2 bases and J shed 6 bases, with 11 bases lying between them. The CDR3 contains 13 residues. CDR1 and CDR2 from the germline V gene are LNHNV and YYDKDF (reference sequence). The chain's CDR3 is CATSRSGQGEQYF. For the CDR3, the DNA is TGTGCCACCAGCAGATCTGGACAAGGCGAGCAGTACTTC.

V gene TRBV6-1 combines with J gene TRBJ2-3, with 11 bases lining up with TRBD2. The V and J ends lost 2 bases and 3 bases, in that order; junction bases with no gene match: 10. The CDR3 runs to 18 residues. Germline CDR1 MNHNS, CDR2 SASEGT. CDR3 nucleotides: TGTGCCAGCAGTGAACTTCCACTAGCGGGAGTTAGAACAGATACGCAGTATTTT. Translated: CASSELPLAGVRTDTQYF.

The rearrangement links TRBV5-1 to TRBJ2-3, with a tentative D call TRBD1 (6 bases). Germline CDR1 and CDR2: SGHRS and YFSETQ. Trimming took 3 bases from V and 6 from J, leaving 14 bases between them. This CDR3 has 14 amino acids. The CDR3 DNA sequence: TGCGCCAGCAGCTATGAAAGGGGGATTGATACGCAGTATTTT. Translated, it gives CASSYERGIDTQYF.

With respect to this clone: One junction end disagrees with the germline gene, perhaps due to a read error. The chain couples TRBV5-6 to TRBJ1-4; no clear D. In germline, CDR1 is SGHDT, CDR2 YYEEEE. The CDR3 covers 11 residues. As DNA, the CDR3 is TGTGCCAGCAGCTTTAATCAAAAACTGTTTTTT. Its protein product is CASSFNQKLFF.

The chain joins TRBV3-1 (or the pseudogene TRBV3-2) to TRBJ1-5; 9 bases are a match to TRBD1. The V and J ends lost 0 bases and 0 bases, in that order; junction bases with no gene match: 12. CDR1 LGHDT and CDR2 YNNKEL come from the germline V gene (reference sequence). The length of the CDR3 is 20 residues. CDR3 region: CASSQETGGTGKFSNQPQHF. CDR3 nucleotide sequence: TGTGCCAGCAGCCAAGAGACCGGGGGGACAGGGAAATTTAGCAATCAGCCCCAGCATTTT.

The chain couples TRBV5-1 to TRBJ2-6, with 12 nucleotides matching TRBD2. Germline values: CDR1 SGHRS, CDR2 YFSETQ. The length of the CDR3 is 19 residues. Trimming at V came to 5 bases and at J to 0 bases, leaving 9 bases not matched to a gene. CDR3 DNA: TGCGCCAGCAGTAATCTAGCGGGAGGGCCCGACTCTGGGGCCAACGTCCTGACTTTC. Protein product: CASSNLAGGPDSGANVLTF.